Described below is a single T cell receptor beta chain sequence and its context. The antigen is unknown. Having been cultured for around ten days, the cells underwent CD4+ T cell isolation. Each person got two doses of an mRNA SARS-CoV-2 vaccine, BNT162b2 or mRNA-1273. This entry is derived from a study of vaccination effects on CD4 cells after COVID-19. Germline V CDR1 and CDR2: SGHNT, YYREEE (reference sequence). This CDR3 spans 15 amino acids. The V end lost 1 base, the J end lost 2 bases, and 7 bases lay between the germline ends. Assay: immunoSEQ multiplex PCR; the TCRdb copy retains only in-frame clones and omits some. Among tens of thousands of clones listed, around two thirds were seen once.

The source was CD4+ T cells from PBMCs cultured without peptide, collected after COVID-19 vaccination. The TCR was taken from a human donor who received a COVID-19 vaccine. This sequence joins TRBV5-4 and TRBJ2-6; perhaps TRBD1 as D (5 bases). The CDR3 DNA is TGTGCCAGCAGCTTGCAAGGGGCTGGGGCCAACGTCCTGACTTTC. It yields the protein CASSLQGAGANVLTF. Variable domain in full (rest from reference TRBV5-4 and TRBJ2-6): ETGVTQSPTHLIKTRGQQVTLRCSSQSGHNTVSWYQQALGQGPQFIFQYYREEENGRGNFPPRFSGLQFPNYSSELNVNALELDDSALYLCASSLQGAGANVLTFGAGSRLTVL.